This entry lists 21 T cell receptor beta chains sequenced from one sample in a study of graft-versus-host responses after intestinal transplantation. The antigens these receptors bind are not known. Here immunoSEQ multiplex PCR was the method, and the copy in TCRdb shows in-frame clones only, minus some. The profile shows 70,000 to 95,000 clones, about 93% of them singletons. The sequencing used unstimulated CD8+ T cells sorted from spleen or lymph node cells, collected before transplant. Every receptor here comes from a human donor who was the organ donor for an intestinal transplant.

This sequence joins TRBV28 and TRBJ2-7; the D gene is possibly TRBD2 (6 bases). Trimming pared 4 bases from V and 2 bases from J, leaving 18 bases between. The CDR3 runs 16 residues. Germline CDR1 reads MDHEN; CDR2 reads SYDVKM. The CDR3 here is CASSSPPASVPYEQYF. DNA of the CDR3: TGTGCCAGCAGTTCCCCTCCGGCTAGCGTTCCCTACGAGCAGTACTTC.

The chain employs TRBV13 and TRBJ2-7; TRBD2 aligns across 9 bases. Germline values: CDR1 PRHDT, CDR2 FYEKMQ (reference sequence). The CDR3 spans 15 residues. V was pared by 7 bases and J by 7 bases, with 14 bases of the junction left unmatched. The CDR3 loop reads CASTGGGRGGREQYF. The CDR3 coding sequence is TGTGCCAGCACCGGGGGTGGGCGGGGGGGTCGTGAGCAGTACTTC.

V is TRBV19 and J is TRBJ2-1; 10 nucleotides agree with TRBD2. The CDR3 has 16 residues. Trimming took 3 bases from V and 5 from J; bases not matched to a gene: 7. Germline V CDR1 and CDR2: LNHDA, SQIVND (reference sequence). This CDR3 reads CASSISLAGVHNEQFF. The CDR3 region has the DNA TGTGCCAGTAGTATTTCTCTAGCGGGAGTGCACAATGAGCAGTTCTTC.

The chain carries TRBV5-5 and TRBJ2-7; D call uncertain. The CDR3 has 14 amino acids. V was clipped by 5 bases and J by 4 bases, with 16 bases between them. Germline V CDR1 and CDR2: SGHKS, YYEKEE (reference sequence). CDR3 loop: CASSPLVAQYEQYF. The CDR3 coding sequence is TGTGCCAGCAGTCCCTTGGTGGCACAATACGAGCAGTACTTC. The variable domain in full, completed from reference TRBV5-5 and TRBJ2-7, reads DAGVTQSPTHLIKTRGQQVTLRCSPISGHKSVSWYQQVLGQGPQFIFQYYEKEERGRGNFPDRFSARQFPNYSSELNVNALLLGDSALYLCASSPLVAQYEQYFGPGTRLTVT.

This clone has only one observation. The chain is built from TRBV28 and TRBJ1-5; a weak D match, TRBD1 (5 bases). The CDR3 covers 15 residues. In germline, CDR1 is MDHEN, CDR2 SYDVKM. Trimming took 3 bases from V and 6 from J, leaving 15 bases between them. In DNA, the CDR3 is TGTGCCAGCAGTTTCTTCCAGGGACTAGGTCAGCCCCAGCATTTT. It is translated as CASSFFQGLGQPQHF.

This clone turned up a few times. This chain links TRBV6-5 with TRBJ2-3, with D possibly TRBD2 on 6 matching bases. Germline loops: CDR1 MNHEY, CDR2 SVGAGI. The CDR3 loop spans 12 amino acids. V was trimmed by 8 bases and J by 7 bases, leaving 13 bases between them. The DNA for the CDR3 is TGTGCCAGCGGTGAGGACTACAATACGCAGTATTTT. It specifies CASGEDYNTQYF.

This chain links TRBV7-2 with TRBJ1-3; TRBD1 might be the D (5 bases). This CDR3 has 15 amino acids. Trimming cost V 5 bases and J 2 bases, with 13 bases left between them. CDR1 and CDR2 (germline): SGHTA, FQGNSA. CDR3 sequence: CASSGTGGPGNTIYF. The CDR3 bases are TGTGCCAGCAGCGGAACGGGGGGTCCTGGAAACACCATATATTTT.

This clone was picked up one time. The chain couples TRBV29-1 to TRBJ2-1, with 9 bases identical to TRBD2. CDR1 and CDR2 from the germline V gene are SQVTM and ANQGSEA. The length of the CDR3 is 15 residues. Trimming cost V 0 bases and J 9 bases; bases outside gene matches: 9. The CDR3 coding sequence is TGCAGCGTTGAAGATCGGGGGACTAGCACCGTTGAGCAGTTCTTC. Amino acids: CSVEDRGTSTVEQFF.

This chain uses TRBV12-5 with TRBJ2-7; possibly TRBD2 for D (5 bases). Germline values: CDR1 LGHNT, CDR2 FRNRAP. The CDR3 consists of 12 residues. The CDR3 bases are TGTCTTTTCGGGATTAGCTCCTACGAGCAGTACTTC. Protein sequence: CLFGISSYEQYF. Looking up the rest from reference TRBV12-5 and TRBJ2-7 gives the full variable domain: DARVTQTPRHKVTEMGQEVTMRCQPILGHNTVFWYRQTMMQGLELLAYFRNRAPLDDSGMPKDRFSAEMPDATLATLKIQPSEPRDSAVYFCLFGISSYEQYFGPGTRLTVT.

The V gene is TRBV7-9, the J gene TRBJ1-1; D is perhaps TRBD1 (5 bases). The germline gives CDR1 SEHNR, CDR2 FQNEAQ (reference sequence). V lost 0 bases to trimming and J lost 3 bases, with 14 bases between them. The length of the CDR3 is 16 residues. The DNA of the CDR3 is TGTGCCAGCAGCTTAGCCACCTGGGGAGGGGACACTGAAGCTTTCTTT. It specifies CASSLATWGGDTEAFF. Variable domain in full (rest from reference TRBV7-9 and TRBJ1-1): DTGVSQNPRHKITKRGQNVTFRCDPISEHNRLYWYRQTLGQGPEFLTYFQNEAQLEKSRLLSDRFSAERPKGSFSTLEIQRTEQGDSAMYLCASSLATWGGDTEAFFGQGTRLTVV.

The chain links TRBV4-3 to TRBJ1-5; a weak D match, TRBD1 (6 bases). CDR1 LGHNA and CDR2 YSLEER come from the germline V gene. V was clipped by 3 bases and J by 0 bases, with 12 bases between them. This CDR3 spans 16 amino acids. CDR3 nucleotides: TGCGCCAGCAGCCAGCAGACAGGACTTAGCAATCAGCCCCAGCATTTT. It is translated as CASSQQTGLSNQPQHF.

V is TRBV6-1 and J is TRBJ1-1, with D tentatively TRBD1 (5 bases). V dropped 6 bases and J dropped 0 bases, with 8 bases sitting between them. CDR1 MNHNS and CDR2 SASEGT come from the germline V gene. The CDR3 covers 13 residues. The CDR3 loop is CASSDSMNTEAFF. The DNA of the CDR3 is TGTGCCAGCAGCGACAGCATGAACACTGAAGCTTTCTTT.

The chain links TRBV7-9 to TRBJ2-7, with D possibly TRBD2 on 5 matching bases. Trimming took off 7 bases at V and 3 bases at J, with 19 bases between the two ends. This CDR3 contains 15 residues. The germline V gene encodes CDR1 SEHNR and CDR2 FQNEAQ (reference sequence). CDR3 nucleotide sequence: TGTGCCAGCATTCCTCCCTGGGGAGTCAGCTACGAGCAGTACTTC. It is translated as CASIPPWGVSYEQYF.

This clone was counted once. V is TRBV28 and J is TRBJ2-1; D might be TRBD2 (6 bases). This CDR3 has 17 amino acids. Deletions cut 2 bases from V and 9 bases from J, with 23 bases between. Germline loops: CDR1 MDHEN, CDR2 SYDVKM. The DNA of the CDR3 is TGTGCCAGCAGTTTACGGGCGGGGTTGATCTATATAGGTGAGCAGTTCTTC. Translated: CASSLRAGLIYIGEQFF.

This rearrangement joins TRBV9 to TRBJ2-5; D might be TRBD2 (6 bases). Germline loops: CDR1 SGDLS, CDR2 YYNGEE. This CDR3 is 17 amino acids long. The germline V and J ends were trimmed by 3 bases and 5 bases, with 23 bases remaining between them. The CDR3 region has the DNA TGTGCCAGCAGCGCCGGGGGAAGGGGCGATAGGTGGGAGACCCAGTACTTC. It yields the protein CASSAGGRGDRWETQYF.

The chain has TRBV19 and TRBJ2-4; a weak D match, TRBD2 (6 bases). The CDR3 has 17 amino acids. From germline, CDR1 is LNHDA and CDR2 SQIVND (reference sequence). With 3 bases removed from V and 0 bases from J, the gap between germline ends came to 15 bases. Here the CDR3 reads CASSILGGTVAKNIQYF. CDR3 DNA: TGTGCCAGTAGTATTCTTGGAGGGACTGTAGCCAAAAACATTCAGTACTTC.

The CDR3 protein is CASSDTREGNYGYTF. CDR3 DNA sequence: TGTGCCAGCAGTGATACCCGGGAGGGAAACTATGGCTACACCTTC. J is TRBJ1-2 and V is TRBV28; D is undetermined. The CDR3 runs to 15 residues. Trimming stripped 5 bases from V and 2 bases from J, with 15 bases between. Germline values: CDR1 MDHEN, CDR2 SYDVKM.

The genes are TRBV6-5 and TRBJ2-7, with TRBD1 as a possible D gene (7 bases). The CDR3 runs 13 residues. The germline V gene has CDR1 MNHEY and CDR2 SVGAGI. V lost 6 bases to trimming and J lost 3 bases, with 12 bases between them. As DNA, the CDR3 is TGTGCCAGCAGGCAGGGGGGAAACTACGAGCAGTACTTC. Translation gives CASRQGGNYEQYF.

The rearrangement links TRBV28 to TRBJ2-5; TRBD2 matches 9 bases. The CDR3 has 16 amino acids. Trimming at V came to 8 bases and at J to 3 bases, leaving 13 bases not matched to a gene. Looked up from germline, CDR1 is MDHEN and CDR2 is SYDVKM. The DNA of the CDR3 is TGTGCCAGCGGGGGCGAGAGGGCGGGAGGGGAAGAGACCCAGTACTTC. Protein product: CASGGERAGGEETQYF.

The table lists this clone with a count of one. This chain connects TRBV5-5 to TRBJ1-1, with D possibly being TRBD1 (5 bases). The germline CDR1 and CDR2 sequences are SGHKS and YYEKEE (reference sequence). The CDR3 is 14 amino acids. The V end lost 1 base, the J end lost 6 bases, and 13 bases lay between the germline ends. In DNA form, the CDR3 reads TGTGCCAGCAGCTTGAGGAGGGGTAGCCCTGAAGCTTTCTTT. This sequence encodes CASSLRRGSPEAFF.

V is TRBV7-9 and J is TRBJ2-5; TRBD2 might be the D (5 bases). The germline V and J ends were trimmed by 8 bases and 3 bases, with 10 bases remaining between them. This CDR3 is 12 amino acids long. From germline, CDR1 is SEHNR and CDR2 FQNEAQ (reference sequence). CDR3: CASGRIKETQYF. CDR3 nucleotides: TGTGCCAGCGGGAGAATTAAAGAGACCCAGTACTTC.